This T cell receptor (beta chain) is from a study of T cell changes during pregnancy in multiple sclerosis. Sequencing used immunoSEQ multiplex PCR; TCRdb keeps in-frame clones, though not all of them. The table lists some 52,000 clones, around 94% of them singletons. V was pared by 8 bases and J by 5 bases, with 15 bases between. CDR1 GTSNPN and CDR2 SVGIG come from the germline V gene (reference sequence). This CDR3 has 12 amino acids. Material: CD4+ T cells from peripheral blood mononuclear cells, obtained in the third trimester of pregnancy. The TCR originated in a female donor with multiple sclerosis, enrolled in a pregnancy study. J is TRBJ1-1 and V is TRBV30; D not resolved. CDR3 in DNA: TGTGCCGGAGGACGCGGGAGAACTGAAGCTTTCTTT. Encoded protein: CAGGRGRTEAFF.